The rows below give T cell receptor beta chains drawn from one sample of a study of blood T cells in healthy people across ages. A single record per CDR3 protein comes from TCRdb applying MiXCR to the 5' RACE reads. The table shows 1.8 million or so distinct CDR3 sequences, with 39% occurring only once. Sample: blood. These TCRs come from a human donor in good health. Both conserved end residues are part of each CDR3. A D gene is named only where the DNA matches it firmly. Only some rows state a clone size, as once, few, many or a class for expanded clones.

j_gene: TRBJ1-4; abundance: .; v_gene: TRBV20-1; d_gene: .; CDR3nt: TGCAGTGCTTCCCTCCCGGGCCAGAGGGGTGAAAAACTGTTTTTT; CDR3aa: CSASLPGQRGEKLFF
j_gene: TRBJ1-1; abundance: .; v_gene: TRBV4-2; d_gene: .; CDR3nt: TGTGCCAGCAGCCTTACCCCCGGGACCGGCACTGAAGCTTTCTTT; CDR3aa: CASSLTPGTGTEAFF
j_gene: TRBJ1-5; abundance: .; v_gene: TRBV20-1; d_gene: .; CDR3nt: TGCAGTGCTAGAAGCCATAGCAATCAGCCCCAGCATTTT; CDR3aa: CSARSHSNQPQHF
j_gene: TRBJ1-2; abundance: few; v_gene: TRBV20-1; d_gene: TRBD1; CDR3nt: TGCAGTGCTACGCAGCCTCAGGGGGATGGCTACACCTTC; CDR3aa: CSATQPQGDGYTF
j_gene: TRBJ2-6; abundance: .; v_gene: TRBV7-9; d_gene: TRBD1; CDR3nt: TGTGCCAGCACCGTCACAATGGGAGACAGGGGCCCTGGGGCCAACGTCCTGACTTTC; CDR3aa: CASTVTMGDRGPGANVLTF
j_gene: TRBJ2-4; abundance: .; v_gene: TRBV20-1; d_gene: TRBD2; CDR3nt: TGCAGTGCCACTAGCGGGGGGGCCGACATTCAGTACTTC; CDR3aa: CSATSGGADIQYF
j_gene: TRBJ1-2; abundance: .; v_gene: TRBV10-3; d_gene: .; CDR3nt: TGTGCCATCAGTGAGTCGGGAAGGGGCTATGGCTACACCTTC; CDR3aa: CAISESGRGYGYTF
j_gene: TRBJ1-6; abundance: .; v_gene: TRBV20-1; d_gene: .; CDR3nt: TGCAGTGCTAGAGCTGTGGGGTCTAGTGGGTCACCCCTCCACTTT; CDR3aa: CSARAVGSSGSPLHF
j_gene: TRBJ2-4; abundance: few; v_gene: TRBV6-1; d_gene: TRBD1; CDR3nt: TGTGCCAGCAGTCAACAAACAGGGGGAATAGCCAAAAACATTCAGTACTTC; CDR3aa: CASSQQTGGIAKNIQYF
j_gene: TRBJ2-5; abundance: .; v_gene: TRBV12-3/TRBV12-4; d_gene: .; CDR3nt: TGTGCCAGCAGTTTAGCGCTTAGGTCGTACGGAGAGACCCAGTACTTC; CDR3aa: CASSLALRSYGETQYF
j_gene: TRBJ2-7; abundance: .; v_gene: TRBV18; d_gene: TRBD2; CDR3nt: TGTGCCAGCTCACCGGGTGACGGGGGGGTATCCTACGAGCAGTACTTC; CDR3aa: CASSPGDGGVSYEQYF
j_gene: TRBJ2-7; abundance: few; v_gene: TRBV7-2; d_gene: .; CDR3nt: TGTGCCAGCAGCTTCCGCAATGAGAACGAGCAGTACTTC; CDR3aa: CASSFRNENEQYF
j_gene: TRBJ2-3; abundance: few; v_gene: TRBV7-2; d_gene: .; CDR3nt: TGTGCCAGCAGCTTAGATGGTCGCGGGGTCAGCACAGATACGCAGTATTTT; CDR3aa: CASSLDGRGVSTDTQYF
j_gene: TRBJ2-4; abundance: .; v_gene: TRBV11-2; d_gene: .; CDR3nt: TGTGCCAGCAGATCCCGACAGGTCCTAGCCAAAAACATTCAGTACTTC; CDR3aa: CASRSRQVLAKNIQYF
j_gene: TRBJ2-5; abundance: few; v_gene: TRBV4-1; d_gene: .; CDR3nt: TGCGCCAGCAGCCAAGAAGGCGCAGGACAAGAGACCCAGTACTTC; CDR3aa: CASSQEGAGQETQYF
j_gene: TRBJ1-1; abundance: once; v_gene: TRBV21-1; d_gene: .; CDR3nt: TGTGCCAGCCGCCCTTACGGTCGGGGAAACACTGAAGCTTTCTTT; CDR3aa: CASRPYGRGNTEAFF
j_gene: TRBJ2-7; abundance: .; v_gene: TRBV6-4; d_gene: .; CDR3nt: TGTGCCAGCAGTGCCTGGGTAACCCCGGCCGAGCAGTACTTC; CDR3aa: CASSAWVTPAEQYF
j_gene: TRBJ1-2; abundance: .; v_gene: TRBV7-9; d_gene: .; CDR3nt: TGTGCCAGCAGCTCAATGGGGGGCAACTATGGCTACACCTTC; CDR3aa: CASSSMGGNYGYTF
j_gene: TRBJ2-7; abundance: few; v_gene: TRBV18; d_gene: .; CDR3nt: TGTGCCAGCTCACCACCGGTGGCTTGCGAGCAGTACTTC; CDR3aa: CASSPPVACEQYF
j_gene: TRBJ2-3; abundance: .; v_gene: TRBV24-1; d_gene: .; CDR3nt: TGTGCCACCAGTTCACAGGGTGGAGATACGCAGTATTTT; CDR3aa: CATSSQGGDTQYF
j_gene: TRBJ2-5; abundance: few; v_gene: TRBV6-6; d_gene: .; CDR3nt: TGTGCCAGCAGTTTCTTGGGTGCCCAAGAGACCCAGTACTTC; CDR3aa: CASSFLGAQETQYF
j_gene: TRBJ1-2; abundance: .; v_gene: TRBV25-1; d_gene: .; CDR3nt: TGTGCCAGCAGTGGCTCGCTCCCGCATGGCTACACCTTC; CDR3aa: CASSGSLPHGYTF
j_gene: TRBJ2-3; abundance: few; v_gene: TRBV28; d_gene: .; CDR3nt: TGTGCCAGCAGTTCCCCCCTGTTGGCAGCTCTTAAACTGAATACGCAGTATTTT; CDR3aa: CASSSPLLAALKLNTQYF
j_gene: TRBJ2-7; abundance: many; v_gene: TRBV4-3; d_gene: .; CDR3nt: TGCGCCAGCAGCCAACAGACTAGTACCTACGAGCAGTACTTC; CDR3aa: CASSQQTSTYEQYF
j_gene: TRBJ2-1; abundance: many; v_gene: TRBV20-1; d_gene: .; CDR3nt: TGCAGTGCTCGGCGGTCCGGTAATGAGCAGTTCTTC; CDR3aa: CSARRSGNEQFF
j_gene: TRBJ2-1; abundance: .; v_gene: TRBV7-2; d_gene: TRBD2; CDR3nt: TGTGCCAGCAGCCGGGGGGGCCGATACAATGAGCAGTTCTTC; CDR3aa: CASSRGGRYNEQFF
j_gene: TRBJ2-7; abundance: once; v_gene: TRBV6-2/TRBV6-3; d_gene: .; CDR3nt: TGTGCCAGCAGTTACAGGGCTGACTACGAGCAGTACTTC; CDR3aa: CASSYRADYEQYF
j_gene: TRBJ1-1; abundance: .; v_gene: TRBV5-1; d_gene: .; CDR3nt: TGCGCCAGCAGCTTGGACGCGGGAATCACTGAAGCTTTCTTT; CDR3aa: CASSLDAGITEAFF
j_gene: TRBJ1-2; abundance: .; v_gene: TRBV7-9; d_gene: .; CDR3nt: TGTGCCAGCAGCTTAGCGACGGCGGTCTATGGCTACACCTTC; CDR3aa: CASSLATAVYGYTF
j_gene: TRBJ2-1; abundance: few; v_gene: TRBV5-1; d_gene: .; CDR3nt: TGCGCCAGCAGCTTTGACGGGAATTACAATGAGCAGTTCTTC; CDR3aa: CASSFDGNYNEQFF
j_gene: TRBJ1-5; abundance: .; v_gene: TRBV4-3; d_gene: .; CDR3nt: TGCGCCAGCAGCCCTGGTTATGGGCCCTCCTACTTTAGCAATCAGCCCCAGCATTTT; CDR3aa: CASSPGYGPSYFSNQPQHF
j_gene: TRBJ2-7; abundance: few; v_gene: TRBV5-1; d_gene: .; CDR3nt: TGCGCCAGCAGCTTGGATCTCGGTTTGTCCTACGAGCAGTACTTC; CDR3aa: CASSLDLGLSYEQYF
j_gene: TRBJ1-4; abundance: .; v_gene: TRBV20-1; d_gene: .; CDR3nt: TGCAGTGCCCGCCACGCGGGATTGAATGAAAAACTGTTTTTT; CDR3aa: CSARHAGLNEKLFF
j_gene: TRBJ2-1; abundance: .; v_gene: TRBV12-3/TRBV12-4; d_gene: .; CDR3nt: TGTGCCAGCAGAGGGACTCCCGGGCGGAATGAGCAGTTCTTC; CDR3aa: CASRGTPGRNEQFF
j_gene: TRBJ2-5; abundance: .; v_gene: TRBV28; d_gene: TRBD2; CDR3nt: TGTGCCAGCAGTTACCCCGGCGGGGGTCAAGAGACCCAGTACTTC; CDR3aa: CASSYPGGGQETQYF
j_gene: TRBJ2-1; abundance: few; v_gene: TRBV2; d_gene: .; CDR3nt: TGTGCCAGCAATCGGGAAGGATACAATGAGCAGTTCTTC; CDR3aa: CASNREGYNEQFF
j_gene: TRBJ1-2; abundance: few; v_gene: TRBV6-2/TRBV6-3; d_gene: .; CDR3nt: TGTGCCACCCGACAACAGATAAGGGGACGGGAATATGGCTACACCTTC; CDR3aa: CATRQQIRGREYGYTF
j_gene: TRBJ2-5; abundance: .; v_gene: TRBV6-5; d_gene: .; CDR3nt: TGTGCCAGCGGCAGGTCGACATGCTGGGAGCAGTACTTC; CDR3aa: CASGRSTCWEQYF
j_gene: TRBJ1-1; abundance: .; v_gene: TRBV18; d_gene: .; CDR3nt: TGTGCCAGCTCATATCGGCCGAGCACTGAAGCTTTCTTT; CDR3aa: CASSYRPSTEAFF
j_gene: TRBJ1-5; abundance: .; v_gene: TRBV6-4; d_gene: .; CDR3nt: TGTGCCAGCACGCGGCTTATGAGCAATCAGCCCCAGCATTTT; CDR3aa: CASTRLMSNQPQHF
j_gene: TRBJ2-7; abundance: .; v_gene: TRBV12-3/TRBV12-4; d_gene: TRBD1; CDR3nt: TGTGCCAGCAGTCCCCATGTTGGACAGGGACCGTACTACGAGCAGTACTTC; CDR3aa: CASSPHVGQGPYYEQYF
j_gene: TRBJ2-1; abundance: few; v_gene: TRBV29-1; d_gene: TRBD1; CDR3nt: TGCAGCGTTGTCTTTCTCCAGGGGGCGCGGAATGAGCAGTTCTTC; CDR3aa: CSVVFLQGARNEQFF
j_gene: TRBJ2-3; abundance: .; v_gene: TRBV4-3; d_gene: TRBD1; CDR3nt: TGCGCCAGCAGCCAGATGACAGGGGCAGATACGCAGTATTTT; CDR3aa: CASSQMTGADTQYF
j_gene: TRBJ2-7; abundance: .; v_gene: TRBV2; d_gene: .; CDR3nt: TGTGCCAGCAGTGAAGGACCGGAGCCGTACTTC; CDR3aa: CASSEGPEPYF
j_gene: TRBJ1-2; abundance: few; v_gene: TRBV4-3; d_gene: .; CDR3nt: TGCGCCAGCAGAGACTCGTACACAGAGGTTGGCTATGGCTACACCTTC; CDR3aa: CASRDSYTEVGYGYTF
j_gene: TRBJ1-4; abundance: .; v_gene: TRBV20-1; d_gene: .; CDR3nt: TGCAGTGCTAGAGGTGACAGGAGGAATGAAAAACTGTTTTTT; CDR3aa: CSARGDRRNEKLFF
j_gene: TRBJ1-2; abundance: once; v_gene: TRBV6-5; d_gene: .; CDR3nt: TGTGCCAGCAGCCCCTCGGTGAGGTCGCTTGGCTATGGCTACACCTTC; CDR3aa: CASSPSVRSLGYGYTF
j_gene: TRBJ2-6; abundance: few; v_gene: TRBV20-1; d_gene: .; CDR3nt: TGCAGTGCTAGCCCGTTTGAGGTTTCCCGACGTGGGGCCAACGTCCTGACTTTC; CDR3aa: CSASPFEVSRRGANVLTF
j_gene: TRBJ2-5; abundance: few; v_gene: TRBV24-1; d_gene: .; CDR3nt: TGTGCCACCAGTGATTGGGGGTCCCAAGAGACCCAGTACTTC; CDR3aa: CATSDWGSQETQYF
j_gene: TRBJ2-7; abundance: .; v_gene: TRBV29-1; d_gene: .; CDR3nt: TGCAGCGTCCGGACACTACAAACCTACGAGCAGTACTTC; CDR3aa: CSVRTLQTYEQYF
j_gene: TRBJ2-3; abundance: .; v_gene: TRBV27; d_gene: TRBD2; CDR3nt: TGTGCCAGCAGTTTATTGAGCGGGGGGGCATCTTTCACAGATACGCAGTATTTT; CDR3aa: CASSLLSGGASFTDTQYF
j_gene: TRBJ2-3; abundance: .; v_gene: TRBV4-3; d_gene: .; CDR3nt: TGCGCCAGCAGCCAAGGGCATCGGGAGACAGATACGCAGTATTTT; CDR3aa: CASSQGHRETDTQYF
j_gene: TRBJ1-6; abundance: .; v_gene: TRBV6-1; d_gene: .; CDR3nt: TGTGCCAGCAGTGAAGGGTACGGGACCACCCTCCACTTT; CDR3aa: CASSEGYGTTLHF
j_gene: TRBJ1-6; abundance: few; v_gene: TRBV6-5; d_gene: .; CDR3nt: TGTGCCAGCGTACAGGGCCATAATTCACCCCTCCACTTT; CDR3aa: CASVQGHNSPLHF